A selection of T cell receptor beta chains follows, all from one sample in a study of CXCR3-negative and CXCR3-positive naive CD8 T cells. TCRdb re-analyzed the 5' RACE reads; it lists each CDR3 protein once, without DNA. The sample has over 70,000 distinct CDR3 sequences. The sample was naive CXCR3- CD8+ T cells from blood. All receptors derive from a human donor in good health. Some clones in this sample may be carry-over from other donors' samples. Both conserved end residues are part of each CDR3.

J gene: TRBJ2-7; V gene: TRBV29-1; CDR3 protein: CSVAGTGAPYEQYF
J gene: TRBJ1-1; V gene: TRBV19; CDR3 protein: CASSIGWGNTEAFF
J gene: TRBJ2-7; V gene: TRBV5-1; CDR3 protein: CASSLEAGAYEQYF
J gene: TRBJ2-5; V gene: TRBV2; CDR3 protein: CASLGFENQETQYF
J gene: TRBJ2-5; V gene: TRBV12-3/TRBV12-4; CDR3 protein: CASSLAPEEETQYF
J gene: TRBJ2-5; V gene: TRBV7-9; CDR3 protein: CASSLAKIDLETQYF
J gene: TRBJ2-7; V gene: TRBV29-1; CDR3 protein: CSVNRDLGYEQYF
J gene: TRBJ2-7; V gene: TRBV6-5; CDR3 protein: CASLDSSYEQYF
J gene: TRBJ1-1; V gene: TRBV6-2/TRBV6-3; CDR3 protein: CASRESSIMRNTEAFF
J gene: TRBJ1-4; V gene: TRBV10-1; CDR3 protein: CASRVRHPTNEKLFF
J gene: TRBJ2-7; V gene: TRBV15; CDR3 protein: CATSREGGSGQTNSYEQYF
J gene: TRBJ1-1; V gene: TRBV5-1; CDR3 protein: CASGSGGLTEAFF
J gene: TRBJ2-7; V gene: TRBV6-1; CDR3 protein: CASSVIAGGMYEQYF
J gene: TRBJ1-5; V gene: TRBV4-1; CDR3 protein: CASSQDLAGNQPQHF
J gene: TRBJ1-4; V gene: TRBV9; CDR3 protein: CASTPGQNNEKLFF
J gene: TRBJ2-2; V gene: TRBV6-1; CDR3 protein: CASRQVLSGELFF
J gene: TRBJ2-1; V gene: TRBV6-2/TRBV6-3; CDR3 protein: CASSYSGSGYNEQFF
J gene: TRBJ2-7; V gene: TRBV7-9; CDR3 protein: CASSPGTVSYEQYF
J gene: TRBJ2-1; V gene: TRBV12-3/TRBV12-4; CDR3 protein: CASSLGLLSFF
J gene: TRBJ2-1; V gene: TRBV7-6; CDR3 protein: CASSLAYGEYNEQFF
J gene: TRBJ2-1; V gene: TRBV7-3; CDR3 protein: CASSRGLAGLYNEQFF
J gene: TRBJ2-1; V gene: TRBV29-1; CDR3 protein: CSAMVRDPSSYNEQFF